These 19 T cell receptor beta chains were all obtained from the same sample, sequenced in a study of T cells in Graves' hyperthyroidism and ophthalmopathy. Using RNA transcripts as the source, TCR beta CDR3 regions were amplified. Researchers ran a first-round RT-PCR on the TCR CDR3 using the HTBI primer set. One entry per CDR3 protein results from TCRdb running MiXCR on the multiplex PCR reads. The sample consists of about 49,000 distinct CDR3 sequences, around 55% of them appearing once. The sample consisted of peripheral blood or thyroid tissue (not recorded which). The receptor source for this set is a man in his late teens or twenties with Graves' hyperthyroidism.

This clonotype occurred many times. This chain connects TRBV7-9 to TRBJ2-2; 10 positions match TRBD2. The junction had 5 bases not matched to a gene; V was cut back by 0 bases and J by 4 bases. The CDR3 is 17 amino acids. Per the germline V gene, CDR1 is SEHNR and CDR2 is FQNEAQ (reference sequence). The CDR3, as DNA: TGTGCCAGCAGCTTAGCCTTACTAGCGGGGTCCACCGGGGAGCTGTTTTTT. It translates to CASSLALLAGSTGELFF.

Notes on this clonotype: At one end the junction does not follow the germline gene, possibly because of a read error. The rearrangement joins TRBV7-8 to TRBJ2-7; D possibly uses TRBD1 or TRBD2 (5 bases each). Germline lookup yields CDR1 SGHVS and CDR2 FQNEAQ. This CDR3 spans 14 amino acids. The CDR3 region is CASSLVWGSDEQHF. In nucleotides, the CDR3 is TGTGCCAGCAGCTTAGTTTGGGGGAGCGACGAGCAGCACTTC.

This clonotype has only one observation. The conserved phenylalanine or tryptophan normally closing the CDR3 is absent here, so this likely arose from a read error. The chain is built from TRBV7-9 and TRBJ1-4; D gene unclear. The CDR3 spans 11 residues. Germline CDR1 and CDR2: SEHNR and FQNEAQ (reference sequence). The CDR3 region has the DNA TGTGCCAGCAGAAGAAATGAAGAACTGTTTCTT. Translating it yields CASRRNEELFL.

Many counts were recorded for this clonotype. This sequence joins TRBV29-1 and TRBJ2-2, with a possible D match to TRBD2 (6 bases). V lost 3 bases to trimming and J lost 1 base, with 9 bases between them. Germline CDR1 SQVTM, CDR2 ANQGSEA. This CDR3 has 14 amino acids. CDR3 bases: TGCAGCGTTGACGGGACTGGGAACACCGGGGAGCTGTTTTTT. Amino acids: CSVDGTGNTGELFF.

Many counts were recorded for this clonotype. The chain has TRBV7-2 and TRBJ2-5; no clear D gene. This CDR3 is built from 15 residues. Germline V lookup: CDR1 SGHTA, CDR2 FQGNSA. With 5 bases removed from V and 1 base from J, the gap between germline ends came to 14 bases. The CDR3: CASSQARRSQETQYF. CDR3 sequence (DNA): TGTGCCAGCAGCCAAGCCCGCAGGAGCCAAGAGACCCAGTACTTC.

The chain joins TRBV29-1 to TRBJ2-1; 7 nucleotides line up with TRBD2. The junction had 9 bases not matched to a gene; V was cut back by 4 bases and J by 3 bases. CDR1 and CDR2 from the germline V gene are SQVTM and ANQGSEA. The CDR3 has 15 amino acids. This CDR3 reads CSVGDPSGYYNEQFF. CDR3 coding DNA: TGCAGCGTTGGCGATCCTAGCGGATACTACAATGAGCAGTTCTTC.

This clonotype was counted a single time. The junction shows a germline mismatch at one end, possibly a read error. This chain uses TRBV10-3 with TRBJ1-1, with a weak D call TRBD1 (6 bases). The germline gives CDR1 ENHRY, CDR2 SYGVKD. This CDR3 region has 16 residues. This CDR3 is CAISESKGQGRSTASF. Here the CDR3 DNA reads TGTGCCATCAGTGAGTCAAAAGGGCAGGGGAGGAGTACAGCTTCCTTT.

This clonotype showed up many times. This chain links TRBV7-2 with TRBJ1-5; D is unresolved. V was cut by 5 bases and J by 3 bases, with 20 bases left in between. CDR1 is SGHTA and CDR2 is FQGNSA in the germline V gene. CDR3 length: 17 amino acids. CDR3 protein: CASSPRQARRYNQPQHF. For the CDR3, the DNA is TGTGCCAGCAGCCCACGGCAGGCCCGAAGATACAATCAGCCCCAGCATTTT.

This rearrangement joins TRBV15 to TRBJ1-4; 7 bases are a match to TRBD1. CDR1 and CDR2 (germline): LNHNV, YYDKDF (reference sequence). Losses at the gene ends were 1 base for V and 6 bases for J; bases not matched to a gene: 5. This CDR3 contains 15 residues. The DNA for the CDR3 is TGTGCCACCAGCAGAGGAACAGGGGTGGATGAAAAACTGTTTTTT. This codes for CATSRGTGVDEKLFF.

The chain is built from TRBV5-6 and TRBJ2-2, with 8 bases lining up with TRBD2. Germline CDR1 reads SGHDT; CDR2 reads YYEEEE. This CDR3 is built from 17 residues. V shed 4 bases, J shed 4 bases, and the junction held 12 bases outside the gene matches. The CDR3 nucleotides read TGTGCCAGCAGCGCCGGGAGGGCAGGAGAACGCACCGGGGAGCTGTTTTTT. It specifies CASSAGRAGERTGELFF.

This clonotype was seen repeatedly, ten times or more. The chain combines TRBV7-2 with TRBJ1-4; no firm D call. Germline-derived CDR1 and CDR2 are SGHTA and FQGNSA. This CDR3 region has 14 residues. Trimming shortened V by 2 bases and J by 5 bases, and 9 bases separated the two germline ends. The CDR3: CASSLRSRNEKLFF. CDR3 nucleotide sequence: TGTGCCAGCAGCTTACGGAGTAGGAATGAAAAACTGTTTTTT.

In its sample, this clonotype was seen once. The genes are TRBV7-2 and TRBJ1-2; D gene uncertain. The CDR3 sequence is 13 residues long. Trimming stripped 1 base from V and 2 bases from J, with 5 bases between. Germline assignment: CDR1 SGHTA and CDR2 FQGNSA. CDR3 loop: CASSLDQNYGYTF. As DNA, the CDR3 is TGTGCCAGCAGCTTAGATCAAAACTATGGCTACACCTTC.

This clonotype was seen at least ten times. The chain has TRBV24-1 and TRBJ2-2, with 7 bases lining up with TRBD1. J was trimmed by 6 bases and V by 2 bases; bases with no gene match: 5. From germline, CDR1 is KGHDR and CDR2 SFDVKD. The CDR3 has 15 amino acids. Here the CDR3 DNA reads TGTGCCACCAGTGATTGGGACAGACCTCCCGGGGAGCTGTTTTTT. This codes for CATSDWDRPPGELFF.

The V and J genes are TRBV9 and TRBJ1-6; possible D gene TRBD1, 5 bases. The CDR3 spans 13 residues. Germline CDR1 and CDR2: SGDLS and YYNGEE. CDR3 amino acids: CLGQGLCESPLHF. CDR3 bases: TGTCTCGGGCAGGGTCTTTGTGAATCACCCCTCCACTTT.

This clonotype was detected many times. This chain connects TRBV4-2 to TRBJ1-2, with 8 bases that match TRBD1. Trimming took 2 bases from V and 4 from J; bases not matched to a gene: 6. CDR1 is LGHNA and CDR2 is YNFKEQ in the germline V gene. CDR3 size: 15 residues. DNA for the CDR3: TGTGCCAGCAGCCAAACAGACGGACAGGGCTATGGCTACACCTTC. As protein: CASSQTDGQGYGYTF.

This clonotype appeared many times. V usage is TRBV7-6 and J usage is TRBJ1-5, with a weak D call TRBD1 (5 bases). The CDR3 totals 15 residues. In germline, CDR1 is SGHVS, CDR2 FNYEAQ. Trimming took off 1 base at V and 3 bases at J, with 10 bases between the two ends. As DNA, the CDR3 is TGTGCCAGCAGCTTAGGGGGCCACCACAATCAGCCCCAGCATTTT. Amino acid sequence: CASSLGGHHNQPQHF.

The chain couples TRBV6-5 to TRBJ2-7; 10 nucleotides agree with TRBD2. Germline assignment: CDR1 MNHEY and CDR2 SVGAGI. With 7 bases clipped from V and 6 bases from J, the junction kept 15 bases outside the gene matches. This CDR3 spans 16 amino acids. This chain's CDR3 is CASTRSSGGSRSEQYF. The CDR3 coding sequence is TGTGCCAGCACCCGATCTAGCGGGGGTTCGAGATCCGAGCAGTACTTC.

This clonotype was counted at least ten times. The rearrangement uses TRBV7-9 and TRBJ2-7; 7 nucleotides line up with TRBD1. Germline assignment: CDR1 SEHNR and CDR2 FQNEAQ (reference sequence). V gave up 4 bases and J gave up 2 bases; unmatched junction bases: 5. The CDR3 is 14 residues long. The CDR3 sequence: CASSSRQGTYEQYF. In DNA form, the CDR3 reads TGTGCCAGCAGCTCAAGACAGGGAACCTACGAGCAGTACTTC.

This clonotype was found a few times. CDR3 DNA: TGTGCCAGCAGAAAAGGGAGACGGGGGGGCACAGATACGCAGTATTTT. Translation: CASRKGRRGGTDTQYF. The J gene is TRBJ2-3, the V gene TRBV6-1, with 7 bases aligning to TRBD2. Germline trimming cut 6 bases from V and 1 base from J; bases unmatched to any gene: 10. The length of the CDR3 is 16 residues. Per the germline V gene, CDR1 is MNHNS and CDR2 is SASEGT.